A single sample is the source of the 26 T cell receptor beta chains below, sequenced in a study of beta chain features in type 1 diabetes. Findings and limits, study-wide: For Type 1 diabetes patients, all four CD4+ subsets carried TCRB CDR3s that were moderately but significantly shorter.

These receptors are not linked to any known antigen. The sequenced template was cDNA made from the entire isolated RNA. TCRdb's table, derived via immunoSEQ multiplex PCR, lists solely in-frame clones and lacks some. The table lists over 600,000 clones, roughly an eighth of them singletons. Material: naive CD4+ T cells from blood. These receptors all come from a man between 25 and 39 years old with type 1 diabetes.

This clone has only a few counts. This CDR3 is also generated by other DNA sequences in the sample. This CDR3 reads CASSPKSTGELFF. In DNA form, the CDR3 reads TGTGCCAGCAGCCCTAAATCCACCGGGGAGCTGTTTTTT. The V and J genes are TRBV7-2 and TRBJ2-2; D unclear. Germline CDR1 and CDR2: SGHTA and FQGNSA. The germline V and J ends were trimmed by 5 bases and 4 bases, with 8 bases remaining between them. The CDR3 sequence is 13 residues long.

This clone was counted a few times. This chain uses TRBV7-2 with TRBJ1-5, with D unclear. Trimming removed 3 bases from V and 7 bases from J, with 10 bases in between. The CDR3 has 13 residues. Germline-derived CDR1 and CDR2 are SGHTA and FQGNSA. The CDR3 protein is CASSFGGLQPQHF. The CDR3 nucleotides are TGTGCCAGCAGCTTTGGCGGGTTGCAGCCCCAGCATTTT.

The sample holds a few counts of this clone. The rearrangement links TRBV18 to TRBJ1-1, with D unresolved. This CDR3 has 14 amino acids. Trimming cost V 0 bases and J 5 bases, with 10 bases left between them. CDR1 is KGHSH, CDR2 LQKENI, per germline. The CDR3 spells CASSPPSERTEAFF. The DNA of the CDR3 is TGTGCCAGCTCACCACCGTCCGAGAGGACTGAAGCTTTCTTT.

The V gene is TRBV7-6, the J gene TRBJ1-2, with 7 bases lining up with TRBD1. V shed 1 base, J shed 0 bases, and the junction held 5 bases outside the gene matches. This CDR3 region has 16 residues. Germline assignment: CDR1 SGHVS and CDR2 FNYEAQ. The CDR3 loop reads CASSLDLTGPNYGYTF. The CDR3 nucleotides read TGTGCCAGCAGCTTAGACCTGACAGGGCCTAACTATGGCTACACCTTC. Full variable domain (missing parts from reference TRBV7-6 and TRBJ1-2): GAGVSQSPRYKVTKRGQDVALRCDPISGHVSLYWYRQALGQGPEFLTYFNYEAQQDKSGLPNDRFSAERPEGSISTLTIQRTEQRDSAMYRCASSLDLTGPNYGYTFGSGTRLTVV.

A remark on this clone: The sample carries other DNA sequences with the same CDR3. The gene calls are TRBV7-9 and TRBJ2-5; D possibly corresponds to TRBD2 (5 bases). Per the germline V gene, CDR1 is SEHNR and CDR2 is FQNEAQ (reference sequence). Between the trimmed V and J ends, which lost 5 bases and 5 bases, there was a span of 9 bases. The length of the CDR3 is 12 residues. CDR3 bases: TGTGCCAGCAGCCCCTCGGGGGAGACCCAGTACTTC. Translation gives CASSPSGETQYF.

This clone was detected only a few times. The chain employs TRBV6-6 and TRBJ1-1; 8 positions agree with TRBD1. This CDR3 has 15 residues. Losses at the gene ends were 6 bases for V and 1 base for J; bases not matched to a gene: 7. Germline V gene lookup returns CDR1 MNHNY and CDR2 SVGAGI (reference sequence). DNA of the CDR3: TGTGCCAGCAGCCCGACAGGGGCGGGGAACACTGAAGCTTTCTTT. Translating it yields CASSPTGAGNTEAFF.

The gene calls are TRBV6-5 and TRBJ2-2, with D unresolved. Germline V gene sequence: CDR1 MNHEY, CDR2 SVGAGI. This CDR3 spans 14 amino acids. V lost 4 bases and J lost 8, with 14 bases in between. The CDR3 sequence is CASSLTIVRGELFF. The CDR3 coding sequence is TGTGCCAGCAGTTTAACTATCGTGCGAGGGGAGCTGTTTTTT.

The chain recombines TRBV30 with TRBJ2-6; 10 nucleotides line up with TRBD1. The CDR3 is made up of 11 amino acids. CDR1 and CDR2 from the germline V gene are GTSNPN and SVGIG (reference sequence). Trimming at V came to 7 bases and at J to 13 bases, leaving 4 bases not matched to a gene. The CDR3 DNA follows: TGTGCCTCCGGACAGGGGGAAGTCCTGACTTTC. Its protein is CASGQGEVLTF.

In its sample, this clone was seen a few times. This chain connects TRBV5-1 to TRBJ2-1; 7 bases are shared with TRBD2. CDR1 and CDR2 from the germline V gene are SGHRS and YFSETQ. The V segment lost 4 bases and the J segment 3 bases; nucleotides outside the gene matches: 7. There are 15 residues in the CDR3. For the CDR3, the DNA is TGCGCCAGCAGCGTCGGGGGGACGGACTACAATGAGCAGTTCTTC. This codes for CASSVGGTDYNEQFF. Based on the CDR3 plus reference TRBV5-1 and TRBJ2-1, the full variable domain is KAGVTQTPRYLIKTRGQQVTLSCSPISGHRSVSWYQQTPGQGLQFLFEYFSETQRNKGNFPGRFSGRQFSNSRSEMNVSTLELGDSALYLCASSVGGTDYNEQFFGPGTRLTVL.

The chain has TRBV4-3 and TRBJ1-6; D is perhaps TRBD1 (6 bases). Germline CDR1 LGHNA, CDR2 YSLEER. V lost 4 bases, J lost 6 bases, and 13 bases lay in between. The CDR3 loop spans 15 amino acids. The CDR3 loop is CASSRQRTANSPLHF. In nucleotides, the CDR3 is TGCGCCAGCAGCCGCCAGCGGACAGCTAATTCACCCCTCCACTTT.

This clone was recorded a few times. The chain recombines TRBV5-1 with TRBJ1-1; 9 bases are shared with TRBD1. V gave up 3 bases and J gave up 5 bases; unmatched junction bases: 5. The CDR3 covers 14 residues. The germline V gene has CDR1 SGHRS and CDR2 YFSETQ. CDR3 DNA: TGCGCCAGCAGCTACGACAGGGGGAGTACTGAAGCTTTCTTT. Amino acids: CASSYDRGSTEAFF.

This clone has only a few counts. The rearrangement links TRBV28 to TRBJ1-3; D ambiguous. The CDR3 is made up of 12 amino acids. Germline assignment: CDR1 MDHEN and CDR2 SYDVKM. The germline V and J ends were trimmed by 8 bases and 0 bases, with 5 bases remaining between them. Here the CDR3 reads CASRVSGNTIYF. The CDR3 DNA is TGTGCCAGCCGGGTCTCTGGAAACACCATATATTTT.

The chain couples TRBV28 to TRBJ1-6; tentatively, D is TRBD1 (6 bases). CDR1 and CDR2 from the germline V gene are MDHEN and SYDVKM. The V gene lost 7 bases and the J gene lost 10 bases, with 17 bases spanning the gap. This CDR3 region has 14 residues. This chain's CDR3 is CASKPSGAGSPLHF. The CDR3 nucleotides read TGTGCCAGCAAACCTTCAGGGGCAGGGTCACCCCTCCACTTT.

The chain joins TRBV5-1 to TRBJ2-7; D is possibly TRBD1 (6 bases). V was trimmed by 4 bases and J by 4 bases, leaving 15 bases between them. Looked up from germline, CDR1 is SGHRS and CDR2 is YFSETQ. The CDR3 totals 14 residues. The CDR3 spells CASSARDILYEQYF. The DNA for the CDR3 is TGCGCCAGCAGCGCCCGGGACATCCTATACGAGCAGTACTTC.

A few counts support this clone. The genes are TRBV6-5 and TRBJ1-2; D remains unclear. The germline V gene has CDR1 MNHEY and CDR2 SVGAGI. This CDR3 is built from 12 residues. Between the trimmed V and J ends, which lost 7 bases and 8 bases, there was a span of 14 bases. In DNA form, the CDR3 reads TGTGCCAGCACCAACGGGATCTGGGGCTACACCTTC. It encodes CASTNGIWGYTF.

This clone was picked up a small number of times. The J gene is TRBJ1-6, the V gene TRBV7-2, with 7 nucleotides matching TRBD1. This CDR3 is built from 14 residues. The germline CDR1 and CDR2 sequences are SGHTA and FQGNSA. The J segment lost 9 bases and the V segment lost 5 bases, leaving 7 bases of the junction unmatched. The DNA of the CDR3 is TGTGCCAGCAGCCTACTACAGGGGAGTTCACCCCTCCACTTT. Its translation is CASSLLQGSSPLHF.

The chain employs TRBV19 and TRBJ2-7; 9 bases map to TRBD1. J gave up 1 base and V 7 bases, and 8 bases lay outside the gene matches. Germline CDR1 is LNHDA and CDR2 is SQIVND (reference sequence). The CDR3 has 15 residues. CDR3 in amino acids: CASKTGTGKSYEQYF. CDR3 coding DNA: TGTGCCAGTAAAACCGGGACAGGGAAATCCTACGAGCAGTACTTC.

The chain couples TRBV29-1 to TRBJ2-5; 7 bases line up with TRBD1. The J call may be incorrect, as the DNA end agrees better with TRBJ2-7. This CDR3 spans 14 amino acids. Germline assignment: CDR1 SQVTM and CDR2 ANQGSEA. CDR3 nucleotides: TGCAGCGTGAAGCCGGGACAGAGCTCCTACGAGCAGTACTTC. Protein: CSVKPGQSSYEQYF.

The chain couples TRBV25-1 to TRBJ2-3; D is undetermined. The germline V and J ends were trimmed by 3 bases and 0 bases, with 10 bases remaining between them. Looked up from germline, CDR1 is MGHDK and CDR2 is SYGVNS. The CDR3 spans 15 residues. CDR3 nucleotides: TGTGCCAGCAGTGATCACGGCACTAGCACAGATACGCAGTATTTT. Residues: CASSDHGTSTDTQYF.

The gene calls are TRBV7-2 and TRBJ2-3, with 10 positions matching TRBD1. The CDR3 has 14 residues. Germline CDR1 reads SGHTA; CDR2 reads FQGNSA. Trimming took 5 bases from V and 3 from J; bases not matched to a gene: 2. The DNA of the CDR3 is TGTGCCAGCAGCCCGGGACAGGGGACAGATACGCAGTATTTT. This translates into CASSPGQGTDTQYF.

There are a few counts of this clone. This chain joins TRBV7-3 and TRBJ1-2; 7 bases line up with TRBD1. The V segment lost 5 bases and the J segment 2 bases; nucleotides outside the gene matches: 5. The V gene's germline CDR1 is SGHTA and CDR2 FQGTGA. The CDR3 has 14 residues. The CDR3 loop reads CASSPSTGNYGYTF. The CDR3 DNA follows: TGTGCCAGCAGCCCGTCGACAGGGAACTATGGCTACACCTTC.

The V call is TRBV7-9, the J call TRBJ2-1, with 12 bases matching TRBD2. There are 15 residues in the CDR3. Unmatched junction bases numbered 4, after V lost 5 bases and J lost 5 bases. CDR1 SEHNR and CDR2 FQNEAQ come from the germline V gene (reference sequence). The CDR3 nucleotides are TGTGCCAGCAGCCTTACTAGCGGGGGGCACAATGAGCAGTTCTTC. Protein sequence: CASSLTSGGHNEQFF.

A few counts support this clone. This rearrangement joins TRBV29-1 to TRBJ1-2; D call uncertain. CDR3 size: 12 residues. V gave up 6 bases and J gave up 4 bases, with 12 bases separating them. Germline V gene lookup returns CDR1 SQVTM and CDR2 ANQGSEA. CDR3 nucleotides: TGCAGCGTGACTATTGACACCTATGGCTACACCTTC. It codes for CSVTIDTYGYTF.

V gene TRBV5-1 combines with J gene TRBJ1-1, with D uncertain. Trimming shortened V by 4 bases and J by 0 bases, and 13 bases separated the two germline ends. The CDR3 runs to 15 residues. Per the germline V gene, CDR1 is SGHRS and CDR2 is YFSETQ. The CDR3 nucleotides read TGCGCCAGCAGCCATCCGGCGGAGATGAACACTGAAGCTTTCTTT. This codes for CASSHPAEMNTEAFF.

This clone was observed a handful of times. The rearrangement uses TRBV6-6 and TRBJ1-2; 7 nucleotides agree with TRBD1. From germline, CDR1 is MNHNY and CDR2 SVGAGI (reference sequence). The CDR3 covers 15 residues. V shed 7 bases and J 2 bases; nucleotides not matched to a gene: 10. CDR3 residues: CASTHSKQGNYGYTF. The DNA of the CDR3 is TGTGCCAGCACCCACTCAAAACAGGGGAACTATGGCTACACCTTC.

The CDR3 spells CATYRGDTGELFF. For the CDR3, the DNA is TGTGCCACTTACAGGGGAGACACCGGGGAGCTGTTTTTT. The chain joins TRBV28 to TRBJ2-2; TRBD1 matches 7 bases. This CDR3 is built from 13 residues. Germline trimming cut 10 bases from V and 3 bases from J; bases unmatched to any gene: 5. The germline V gene encodes CDR1 MDHEN and CDR2 SYDVKM.